This TCR beta chain was found in a study of identical twins (TCRdb year 2016). For context, the study as a whole: To test whether fetal clonotypes persist, the study used deep sequencing on TCR alpha and beta repertoires from monozygotic twins, unrelated adults of various ages, and cord blood. To rule out contamination, the twin experiments were replicated at different times with different library preparation protocols.

General findings and caveats noted by the study authors: Invariant T cells such as MAIT and iNKT could partly confound zero-insertion analyses, although diverse VJ usage argued against such confounding for most clonotypes. Abundant cord blood beta clonotypes had fewer insertions, young adult naive repertoires showed a similar but weaker trend, and memory repertoires showed no such trend. Compared with coincidental sharing between unrelated individuals, out-of-frame TCR alpha sequences shared between twins had an excess of sequences with low generation probability. Because the same donors could not be followed over many years, the conclusions depended on cross-sectional statistical analysis. In monozygotic twins, out-of-frame TCR alpha sharing was systematically underestimated by recombination models, although the models agreed with sharing between unrelated individuals. A weaker excess of twin sharing was found in beta out-of-frame sequences because the signal-to-noise ratio was lowered by fewer shared sequences.

This clonotype was seen a handful of times. Its antigen is not yet known. Base quality data are lacking; no much larger clone is found one base away. V is clipped by 4 bases and J by 3 bases, and the sequence between their germline boundaries is 16 bases long. Via the germline V gene (reference sequence), CDR1 is SEHNR and CDR2 FQNEAQ. The CDR3 starts with the cysteine, ends with the phenylalanine, and has 15 residues. Kept here is only the CDR3 DNA, which spans 45 bases and is read in frame from base 1. Every donor in the study was a healthy Caucasian. Using Miltenyi CD45RO+ enrichment and human naive T-cell isolation kits, memory (CD45RO+) and naive T cells were isolated from PBMC. The protocol used for the library was 5' RACE. TCRdb shows the sequencer as Illumina HiSeq 2000. A universal primer binding site was added through template switching, and the final cDNA carried a unique molecular identifier so that TCR cDNA molecules could be counted accurately. Specific primers in the conserved constant-segment region were used to synthesize first-strand cDNA for TCR alpha and beta chains. To control for contamination, every cDNA library was double barcoded, receiving both a SMART-Mk sample barcode and Illumina barcodes. TruSeq adapter sequences and Illumina sample barcodes were added in two successive PCR steps. The Illumina HiSeq platform was used with custom primers to sequence TCR alpha and beta cDNA libraries. The authors processed their data as follows. MiGEC was used to process raw reads and extract unique molecular identifiers, and MiXCR was used to find CDR3 positions. Recombination models were inferred per individual with the repgenHMM and IGoR tools using an EM algorithm. The analysis of shared clonotypes was done with the tcR package in R, with sharing normalized by the product of cloneset sizes. To study raw recombination without the effects of thymic and clonal selection, out-of-frame nonproductive sequences were analyzed. In-frame beta chains were kept once TCRdb had trimmed the public reads at Q25 with fastp and called clones with MiXCR. For every CDR3 protein sequence, its rows merge into one entry that carries the most common genes and DNA. TCRdb's processing, not the study's, gives the V and J calls here. In this sample the table shows approximately 240,000 distinct CDR3 sequences, over 12% of which occur a single time. The ten largest clonotypes hold 8.8% of the sample.

The chain employs TRBV7-9 and TRBJ2-7; TRBD2 is a possible D gene, resting on 6 matching bases. The TCR originated in a woman aged 18-30 years in good health. The sample taken for sequencing was memory (CD45RO+) T cells sorted from blood. Read against the paper, the sample's cell subset or site label means: CD45RO+ enriched T cells. CDR3 protein: CASSSRRLEGYEQYF. The bases read TGTGCCAGCAGCTCGCGGCGACTAGAAGGCTACGAGCAGTACTTC.